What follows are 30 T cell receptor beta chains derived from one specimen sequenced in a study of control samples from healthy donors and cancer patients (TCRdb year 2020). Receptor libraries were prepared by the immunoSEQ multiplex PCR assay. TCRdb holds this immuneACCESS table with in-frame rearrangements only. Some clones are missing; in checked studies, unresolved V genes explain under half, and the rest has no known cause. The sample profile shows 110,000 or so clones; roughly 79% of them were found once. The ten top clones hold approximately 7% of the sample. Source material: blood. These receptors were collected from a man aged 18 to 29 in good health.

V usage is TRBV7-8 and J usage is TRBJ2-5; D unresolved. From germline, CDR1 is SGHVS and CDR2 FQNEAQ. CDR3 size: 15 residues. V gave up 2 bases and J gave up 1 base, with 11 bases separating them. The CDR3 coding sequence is TGTGCCAGCAGCTTAATGGGCAGACCCCAAGAGACCCAGTACTTC. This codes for CASSLMGRPQETQYF. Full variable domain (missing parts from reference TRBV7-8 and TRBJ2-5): GAGVSQSPRYKVAKRGQDVALRCDPISGHVSLFWYQQALGQGPEFLTYFQNEAQLDKSGLPSDRFFAERPEGSVSTLKIQRTQQEDSAVYLCASSLMGRPQETQYFGPGTRLLVL.

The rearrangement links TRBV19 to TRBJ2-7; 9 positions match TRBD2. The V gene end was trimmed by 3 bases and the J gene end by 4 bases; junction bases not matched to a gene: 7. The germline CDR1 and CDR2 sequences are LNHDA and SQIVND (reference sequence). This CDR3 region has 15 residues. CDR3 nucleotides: TGTGCCAGTAGTATCCAAGCGGGGGGTCGGTACGAGCAGTACGTC. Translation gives CASSIQAGGRYEQYV.

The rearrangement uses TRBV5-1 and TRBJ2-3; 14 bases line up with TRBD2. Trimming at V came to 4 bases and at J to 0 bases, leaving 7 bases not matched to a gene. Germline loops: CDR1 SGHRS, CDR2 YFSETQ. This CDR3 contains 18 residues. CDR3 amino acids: CASSLRLAGGSSTDTQYF. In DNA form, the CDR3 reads TGCGCCAGCAGCCTAAGACTAGCGGGGGGGTCAAGCACAGATACGCAGTATTTT.

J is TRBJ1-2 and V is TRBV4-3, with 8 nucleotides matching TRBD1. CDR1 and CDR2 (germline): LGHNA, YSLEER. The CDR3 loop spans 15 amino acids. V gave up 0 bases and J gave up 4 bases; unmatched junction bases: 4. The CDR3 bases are TGCGCCAGCAGCCAAGAACTAGACAGGGGCTATGGCTACACCTTC. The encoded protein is CASSQELDRGYGYTF.

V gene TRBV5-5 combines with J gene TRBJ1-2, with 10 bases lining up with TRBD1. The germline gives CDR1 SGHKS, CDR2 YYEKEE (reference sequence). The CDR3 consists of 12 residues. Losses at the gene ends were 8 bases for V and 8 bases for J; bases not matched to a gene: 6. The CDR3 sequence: CASGDRGLGYTF. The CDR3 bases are TGTGCCAGTGGGGACAGGGGTCTAGGCTACACCTTC.

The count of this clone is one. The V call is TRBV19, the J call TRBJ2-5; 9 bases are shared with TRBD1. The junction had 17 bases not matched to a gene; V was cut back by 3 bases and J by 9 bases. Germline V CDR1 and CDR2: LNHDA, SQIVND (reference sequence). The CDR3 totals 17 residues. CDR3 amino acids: CASSIASGTGLSGAQYF. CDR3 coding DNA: TGTGCCAGTAGTATTGCGTCCGGGACAGGGCTCTCCGGGGCCCAGTACTTC. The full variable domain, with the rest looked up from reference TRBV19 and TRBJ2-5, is DGGITQSPKYLFRKEGQNVTLSCEQNLNHDAMYWYRQDPGQGLRLIYYSQIVNDFQKGDIAEGYSVSREKKESFPLTVTSAQKNPTAFYLCASSIASGTGLSGAQYFGPGTRLLVL.

The CDR3 bases are TGTGCCAGCAGCCCTGTAGCGCGGTGGGAGCAGTATTTT. The encoded protein is CASSPVARWEQYF. The chain couples TRBV7-2 to TRBJ2-3; tentative D call: TRBD2 (5 bases). Germline V lookup: CDR1 SGHTA, CDR2 FQGNSA. The CDR3 has 13 amino acids. V shed 5 bases and J shed 11 bases, with 17 bases lying between them.

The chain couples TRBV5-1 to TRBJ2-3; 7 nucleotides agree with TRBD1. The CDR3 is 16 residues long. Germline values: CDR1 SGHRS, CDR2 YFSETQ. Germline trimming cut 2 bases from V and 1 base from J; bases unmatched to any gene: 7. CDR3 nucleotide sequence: TGCGCCAGCAGCTTCAGACAGGGTCGGGGCACAGATACGCAGTATTTT. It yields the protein CASSFRQGRGTDTQYF.

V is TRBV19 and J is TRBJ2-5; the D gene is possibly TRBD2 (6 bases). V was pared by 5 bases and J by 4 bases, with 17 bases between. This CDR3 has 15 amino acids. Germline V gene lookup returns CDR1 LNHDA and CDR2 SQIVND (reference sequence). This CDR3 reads CASSPLQAGGETQYF. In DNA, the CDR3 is TGTGCCAGTAGTCCCCTCCAGGCCGGGGGAGAGACCCAGTACTTC.

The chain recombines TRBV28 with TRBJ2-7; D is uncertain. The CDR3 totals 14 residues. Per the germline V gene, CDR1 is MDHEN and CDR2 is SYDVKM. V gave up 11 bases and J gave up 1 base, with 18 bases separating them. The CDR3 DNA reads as TGTGCCTCCTGGGAAAGAGGAACTTCCTACGAGCAGTACTTC. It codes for CASWERGTSYEQYF.

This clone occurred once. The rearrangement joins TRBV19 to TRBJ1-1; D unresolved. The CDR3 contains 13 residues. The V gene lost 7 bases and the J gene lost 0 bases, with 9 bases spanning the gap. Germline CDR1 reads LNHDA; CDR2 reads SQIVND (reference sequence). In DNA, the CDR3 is TGTGCCAGTAAACCCCTGATGAACACTGAAGCTTTCTTT. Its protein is CASKPLMNTEAFF.

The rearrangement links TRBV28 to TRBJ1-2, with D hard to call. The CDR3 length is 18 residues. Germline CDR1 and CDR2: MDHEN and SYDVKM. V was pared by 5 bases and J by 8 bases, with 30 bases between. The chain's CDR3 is CASSLPRSGLRVVRGYTF. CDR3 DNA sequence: TGTGCCAGCAGTCTTCCGCGTTCGGGGTTGAGGGTGGTGAGGGGCTACACCTTC.

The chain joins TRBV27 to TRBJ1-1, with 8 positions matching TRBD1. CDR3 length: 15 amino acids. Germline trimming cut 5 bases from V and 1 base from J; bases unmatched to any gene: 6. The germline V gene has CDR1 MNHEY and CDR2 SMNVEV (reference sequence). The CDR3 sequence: CASSPRQGRNTEAFF. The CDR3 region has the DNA TGTGCCAGCAGTCCCCGACAGGGGAGGAACACTGAAGCTTTCTTT.

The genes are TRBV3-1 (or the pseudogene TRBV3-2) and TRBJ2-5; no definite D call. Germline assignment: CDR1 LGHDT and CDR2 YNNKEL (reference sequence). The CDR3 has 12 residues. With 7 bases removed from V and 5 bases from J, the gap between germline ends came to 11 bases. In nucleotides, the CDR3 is TGTGCCAGCATTACCACCGGGGAGACCCAGTACTTC. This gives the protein CASITTGETQYF.

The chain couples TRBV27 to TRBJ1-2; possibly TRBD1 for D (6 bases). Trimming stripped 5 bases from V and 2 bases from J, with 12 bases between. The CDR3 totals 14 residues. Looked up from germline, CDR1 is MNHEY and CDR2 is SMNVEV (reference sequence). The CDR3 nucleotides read TGTGCCAGCAGTGACACTACAGGGAACTATGGCTACACCTTC. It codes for CASSDTTGNYGYTF.

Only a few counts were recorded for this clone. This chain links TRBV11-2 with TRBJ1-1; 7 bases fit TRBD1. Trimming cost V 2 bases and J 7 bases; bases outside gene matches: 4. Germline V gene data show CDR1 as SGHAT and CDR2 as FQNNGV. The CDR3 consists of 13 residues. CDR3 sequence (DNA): TGTGCCAGCAGCTTACTGAGGGACAGTGAAGCTTTCTTT. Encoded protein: CASSLLRDSEAFF.

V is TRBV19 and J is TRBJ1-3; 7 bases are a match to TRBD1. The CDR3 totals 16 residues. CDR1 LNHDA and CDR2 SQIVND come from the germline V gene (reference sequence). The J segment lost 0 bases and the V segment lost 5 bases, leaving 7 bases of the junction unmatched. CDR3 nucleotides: TGTGCCAGTAGTGAAGACAGGGAGGACTCTGGAAACACCATATATTTT. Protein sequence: CASSEDREDSGNTIYF.

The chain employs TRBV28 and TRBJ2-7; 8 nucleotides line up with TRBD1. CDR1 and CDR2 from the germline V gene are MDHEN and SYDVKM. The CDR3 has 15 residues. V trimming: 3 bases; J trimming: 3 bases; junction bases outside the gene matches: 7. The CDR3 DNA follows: TGTGCCAGCAGTTTTACCGGGACAGGACTCTACGAGCAGTACTTC. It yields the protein CASSFTGTGLYEQYF. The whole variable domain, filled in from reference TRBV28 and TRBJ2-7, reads DVKVTQSSRYLVKRTGEKVFLECVQDMDHENMFWYRQDPGLGLRLIYFSYDVKMKEKGDIPEGYSVSREKKERFSLILESASTNQTSMYLCASSFTGTGLYEQYFGPGTRLTVT.

The DNA for the CDR3 is TGTGCCAGTATGGTGCTGGCGACCACTGAAGCTTTCTTT. Translating gives CASMVLATTEAFF. The rearrangement links TRBV19 to TRBJ1-1, with D unresolved. V gave up 7 bases and J gave up 4 bases, with 13 bases separating them. CDR1 and CDR2 (germline): LNHDA, SQIVND (reference sequence). This CDR3 has 13 amino acids.

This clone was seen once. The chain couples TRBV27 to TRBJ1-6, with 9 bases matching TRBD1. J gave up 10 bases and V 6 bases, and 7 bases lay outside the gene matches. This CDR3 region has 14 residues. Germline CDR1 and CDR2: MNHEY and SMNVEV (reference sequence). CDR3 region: CASSSTGGESPLHF. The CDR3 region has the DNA TGTGCCAGCAGCTCGACAGGGGGTGAATCACCCCTCCACTTT.

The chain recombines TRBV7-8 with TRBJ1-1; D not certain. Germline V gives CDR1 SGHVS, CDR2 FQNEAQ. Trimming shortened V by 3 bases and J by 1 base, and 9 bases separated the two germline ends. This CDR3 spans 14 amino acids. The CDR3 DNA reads TGTGCCAGCAGCTTCGATGCAACGAACACTGAAGCTTTCTTT. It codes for CASSFDATNTEAFF.

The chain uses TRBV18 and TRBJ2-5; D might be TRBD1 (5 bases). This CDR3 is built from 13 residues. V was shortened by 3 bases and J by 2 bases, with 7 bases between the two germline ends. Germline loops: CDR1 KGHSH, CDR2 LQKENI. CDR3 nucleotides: TGTGCCAGCTCACCGACAGTGCAAGAGACCCAGTACTTC. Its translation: CASSPTVQETQYF.

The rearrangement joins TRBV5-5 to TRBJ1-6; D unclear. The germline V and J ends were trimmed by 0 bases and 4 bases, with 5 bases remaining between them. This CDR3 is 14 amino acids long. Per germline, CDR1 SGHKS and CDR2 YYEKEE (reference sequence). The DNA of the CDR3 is TGTGCCAGCAGCTTGGCGACGTATAATTCACCCCTCCACTTT. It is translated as CASSLATYNSPLHF.

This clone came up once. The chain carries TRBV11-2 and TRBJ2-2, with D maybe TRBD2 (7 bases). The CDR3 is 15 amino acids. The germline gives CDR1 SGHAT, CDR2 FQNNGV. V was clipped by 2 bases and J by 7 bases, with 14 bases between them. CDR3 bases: TGTGCCAGCAGCTTATCCTGGGGGGGCGACGGGGAGCTGTTTTTT. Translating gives CASSLSWGGDGELFF.

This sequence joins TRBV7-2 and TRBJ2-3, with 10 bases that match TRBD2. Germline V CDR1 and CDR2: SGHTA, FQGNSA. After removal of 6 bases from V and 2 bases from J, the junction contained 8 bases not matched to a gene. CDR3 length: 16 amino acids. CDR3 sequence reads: CASRAGGLSDTDTQYF. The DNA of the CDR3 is TGTGCCAGCAGAGCGGGGGGGCTTTCTGACACAGATACGCAGTATTTT.

CDR3 loop: CASPRGPSGANVLTF. CDR3 sequence (DNA): TGTGCCAGCCCTCGGGGCCCCTCTGGGGCCAACGTCCTGACTTTC. The chain recombines TRBV21-1 with TRBJ2-6. TRBV21-1 is recorded as a pseudogene. This CDR3 is built from 15 residues.

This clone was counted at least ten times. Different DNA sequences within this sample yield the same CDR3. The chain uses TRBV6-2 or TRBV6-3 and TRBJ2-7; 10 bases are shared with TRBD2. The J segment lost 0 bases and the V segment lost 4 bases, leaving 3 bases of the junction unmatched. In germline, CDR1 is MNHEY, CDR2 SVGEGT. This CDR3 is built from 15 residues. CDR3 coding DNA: TGTGCCAGCAGTTCTAGCGGGGGCGGCTCCTACGAGCAGTACTTC. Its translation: CASSSSGGGSYEQYF.

CDR3 loop: CASSQESGTGALSGNTIYF. CDR3 DNA sequence: TGCGCCAGCAGCCAAGAATCCGGGACAGGGGCTCTTTCTGGAAACACCATATATTTT. This chain links TRBV4-1 with TRBJ1-3; 10 positions agree with TRBD1. This CDR3 region has 19 residues. The J segment lost 1 base and the V segment lost 0 bases, leaving 9 bases of the junction unmatched. Germline V CDR1 and CDR2: MGHRA, YSYEKL.

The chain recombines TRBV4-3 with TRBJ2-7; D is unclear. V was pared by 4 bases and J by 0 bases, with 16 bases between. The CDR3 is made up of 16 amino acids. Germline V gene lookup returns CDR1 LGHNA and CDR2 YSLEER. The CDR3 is CASSPQFRVSSYEQYF. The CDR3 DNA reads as TGCGCCAGCAGCCCCCAGTTCCGGGTGTCCTCCTACGAGCAGTACTTC.

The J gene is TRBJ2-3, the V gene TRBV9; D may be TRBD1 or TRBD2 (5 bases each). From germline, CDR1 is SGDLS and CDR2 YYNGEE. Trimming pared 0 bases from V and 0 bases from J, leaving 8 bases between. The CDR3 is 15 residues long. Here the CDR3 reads CASSVAGSSTDTQYF. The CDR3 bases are TGTGCCAGCAGCGTAGCAGGGAGTAGCACAGATACGCAGTATTTT.